The sequence of this T cell receptor beta chain was determined in a study of naive and memory T cell subsets (dated 2017 in TCRdb). The study in broad terms: An open-source, UMI-based TCR alpha and beta sequencing pipeline was applied to sorted naive and memory peripheral blood T cell subsets. IgG serology results and the functional CMV T cell responses were in complete agreement. RNA was DNase-treated and reverse transcribed with TCR constant-region primers, mostly using SuperScript III. Paper-wide results and their limitations: The repertoire findings for the naive and memory subsets could not be validated against a ground truth because none was available. A few larger clonotypes were present in naive repertoires, especially CD8 naive repertoires, and these clonotypes were possibly memory cells re-expressing CD45RA. TCR abundance followed a power law whose exponent differed between naive and memory subsets but was consistent across the three individuals. A clonotype was defined as a single alpha or beta chain sequence rather than as a paired alpha/beta receptor. Following error correction, more than 90% of naive TCR sequences occurred only once, which made naive abundance distributions much steeper than those of memory subsets. RNA-based TCR counts may be influenced by expression changes linked to T cell activation and differentiation. In both CD4 and CD8 cells, going from naive through CM, EM and EMRA, the Gini index went up while Shannon and inverse Simpson diversity went down.

Separate amplification of TCR alpha and beta chain libraries was performed from the second PCR step onward. CMV status of each donor was established by measuring IFNgamma production from CD4+ T cells after fresh PBMCs were stimulated overnight with CMV viral lysate. CD4 T cells were positively selected with Miltenyi beads, followed by positive selection of CD8 T cells from the CD4-negative fraction. After staining for CD3, CD4, CD8, CD45RA, CD27 and a live/dead dye, cells were sorted on a BD Aria II into four subsets based on CD45RA and CD27. Blood was obtained from a few healthy volunteers, and the blood from each volunteer was fractionated into CD4 and CD8 T cells and subsequently into four differentiation subsets. Approximately 0.13 L of peripheral blood was drawn per donor, and PBMC were isolated by Ficoll-Paque PLUS density-gradient centrifugation. Sorted cells were lysed in RLT buffer, after which RNA was extracted using a Qiagen RNeasy kit and stored at -80 degrees C.

CDR1 and CDR2 were assigned from the germline V gene (reference sequence) as SEHNR and FQNEAQ. The CDR3 sequence holds 15 residues, the cysteine and phenylalanine included. The sequence is cut down to CDR3 DNA, 45 bases in frame from base 1. Trimming takes 3 bases off V and 2 bases off J; junction bases not matched to a gene: 4. This clonotype has a count of ten or more. Its antigen is not yet known. The sample holds no much larger clone one base away, and base qualities are not on file. Library generation was performed with UMI-ligation and nested PCR. An equimolar mix of two oligonucleotides covering both TRBC1 and TRBC2 was used as the beta constant-region primer. The ligated cDNA went through four rounds of PCR with nested alpha and beta constant-region primers together with the SP2 primer. T4 RNA ligase 1 ligated a single-stranded oligonucleotide carrying the SP2 primer and a 12-nucleotide UMI to the cDNA 3' end. Incubation of the ligation reaction lasted roughly 20-25 hours at 16 degrees C. PCR2 was typically performed as a SYBR Green qPCR and was stopped at a predetermined threshold so that over-amplification was prevented. All purifications after the first were performed with Agencourt AMPure XP magnetic beads. Libraries were quantified by Qubit and checked on a TapeStation, with a main peak expected near 650 bp. Sequencing of the pooled libraries was done on an Illumina MiSeq using v2 2x251 paired-end kits, which typically yielded roughly 0.9-2.1 million reads per sample. Each sample library was pooled at 4 nM, and about 5-7% PhiX was included to improve cluster recognition. The authors' analysis ran thus. Decombinator assigned V and J genes to Demultiplexor-processed FASTQ reads by tag matching, allowing a single base-pair mismatch. By using UMIs, Collapsinator corrected both sequencing errors and the frequency errors caused by PCR heterogeneity. TCRs were translated and CDR3s were extracted from the conserved cysteine to the FGXG phenylalanine by CDR3Translator, with non-productive sequences being flagged. Gini, Shannon entropy and inverse Simpson indices were calculated on repertoires that had been subsampled to equal numbers of UMI-defined TCRs. Within the linear range, a power law was fitted to clonotype abundance distributions using maximum likelihood. On one naive CD8 sample, the pipeline and MIGEC gave similar UMI counts, unique TCR numbers and clonal distributions. One analysis removed from the naive repertoire any naive TCRs that were also present in any memory subset from the same donor. Repertoires were searched for around 7,300 CMV-associated CDR3 sequences compiled from VDJdb and a published dataset. TCRdb reran the public reads through fastp at Q25 and MiXCR, keeping productive beta chains. Each CDR3 protein appears once, grouped with its most common genes and DNA. TCRdb's processing, not the authors', yielded these V and J calls. This sample lists over 65,000 distinct CDR3 sequences; about 9.9% were detected once. Clones ranked in the top ten supply about 1.3% of the sample.

This receptor chain uses TRBV7-9 and TRBJ2-1; the central 7 bases match TRBD2. Sequencing was carried out using naive CD8+ T cells from blood. Taken with the paper, the label for cell subset or site translates to: naive T cells, CD45RA high CD27+. The TCR sequence derives from a human donor in good health. The sequenced DNA: TGTGCCAGCAGCTTGGGCGGGAGACCCTACAATGAGCAGTTCTTC. Its protein reads: CASSLGGRPYNEQFF. When the CDR3 is completed using the reference TRBV7-9 and TRBJ2-1 genes on either side, the full variable domain is DTGVSQNPRHKITKRGQNVTFRCDPISEHNRLYWYRQTLGQGPEFLTYFQNEAQLEKSRLLSDRFSAERPKGSFSTLEIQRTEQGDSAMYLCASSLGGRPYNEQFFGPGTRLTVL.